The sequence of this T cell receptor beta chain was determined in a study of CD4 T cell repertoires in COVID-19. Study-wide results and limits: Several top expanded SARS-CoV-2-reactive clonotypes were shared by two or three memory subsets.

Sequenced by immunoSEQ multiplex PCR; TCRdb stores in-frame clones only, minus some. The sample holds 60,000 to 90,000 clones, 83% seen once. Of note for this clone: Its antigen is undetermined.

No culture step preceded sequencing of the ex vivo isolated memory T cells. The CDR3 length is 15 residues. The J segment lost 6 bases and the V segment lost 8 bases, leaving 8 bases of the junction unmatched. Germline V gene sequence: CDR1 SGHTA, CDR2 FQGNSA. This clonotype originated in a human donor who had COVID-19. This specimen was CD4+ T cells from peripheral blood, taken after recovery from COVID-19. The rearrangement links TRBV7-2 to TRBJ2-1, with 12 bases lining up with TRBD2. The CDR3 coding sequence is TGTGCCAGCGTCCCCGGGACTAGCGGGCTCAATGAGCAGTTCTTC. Protein: CASVPGTSGLNEQFF.